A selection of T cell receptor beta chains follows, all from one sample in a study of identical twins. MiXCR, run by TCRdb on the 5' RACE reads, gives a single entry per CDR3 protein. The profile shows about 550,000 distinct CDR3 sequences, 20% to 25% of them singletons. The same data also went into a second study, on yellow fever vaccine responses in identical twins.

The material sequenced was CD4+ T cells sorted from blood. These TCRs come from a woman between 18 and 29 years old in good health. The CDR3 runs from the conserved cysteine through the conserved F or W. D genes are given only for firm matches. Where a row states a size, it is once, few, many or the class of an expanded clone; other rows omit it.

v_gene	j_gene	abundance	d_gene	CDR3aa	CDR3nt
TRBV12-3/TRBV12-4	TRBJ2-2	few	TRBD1	CASNPTGLIGGELFF	TGTGCCAGCAACCCGACAGGGCTAATCGGCGGGGAGCTGTTTTTT
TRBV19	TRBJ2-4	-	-	CASSVQGGKNIQYF	TGTGCCAGTAGTGTACAGGGAGGCAAAAACATTCAGTACTTC
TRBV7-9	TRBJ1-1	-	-	CASSLDMVTEAFF	TGTGCCAGCAGCTTAGATATGGTTACTGAAGCTTTCTTT
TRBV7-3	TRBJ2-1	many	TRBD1	CASSRDRNEQFF	TGTGCCAGCAGCAGGGACAGAAATGAGCAGTTCTTC
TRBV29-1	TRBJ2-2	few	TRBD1	CSVETGTATGELFF	TGCAGCGTTGAAACCGGGACAGCTACCGGGGAGCTGTTTTTT
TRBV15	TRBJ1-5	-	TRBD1	CATSRDYGGQGDWWDQPQHF	TGTGCCACCAGCAGAGATTACGGGGGCCAGGGGGATTGGTGGGATCAGCCCCAGCATTTT
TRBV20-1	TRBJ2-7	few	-	CSARDSSLNYEQYF	TGCAGTGCTAGAGATTCCTCCCTGAACTACGAGCAGTACTTC
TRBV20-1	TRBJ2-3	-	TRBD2	CSARDMLAGTDTQYF	TGCAGTGCTAGAGATATGCTAGCGGGCACAGATACGCAGTATTTT
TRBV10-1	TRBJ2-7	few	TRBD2	CASSESGTGRGEQYF	TGCGCCAGCAGTGAGAGCGGGACTGGTAGAGGCGAGCAGTACTTC
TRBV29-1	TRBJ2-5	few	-	CSVLPGVSQETQYF	TGCAGCGTTCTACCAGGGGTTTCACAAGAGACCCAGTACTTC
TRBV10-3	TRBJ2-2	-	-	CAISDLQTPGELFF	TGTGCCATCAGTGATCTTCAGACACCCGGGGAGCTGTTTTTT
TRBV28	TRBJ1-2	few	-	CASSSGSTNYGYTF	TGTGCCAGCAGTTCCGGGAGCACTAACTATGGCTACACCTTC
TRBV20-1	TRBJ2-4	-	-	CSARHTLALAKNIQYF	TGCAGTGCTAGACATACGTTGGCGTTAGCCAAAAACATTCAGTACTTC
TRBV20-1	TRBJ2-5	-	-	CCARDAGGPLQETQYF	TGCTGTGCTAGAGATGCCGGGGGCCCCCTACAAGAGACCCAGTACTTC
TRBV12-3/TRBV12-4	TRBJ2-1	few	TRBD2	CASSHTGTSGINEQFF	TGTGCCAGCAGTCACACCGGGACTAGCGGCATCAATGAGCAGTTCTTC
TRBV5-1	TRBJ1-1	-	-	CASSLDLQIANTEAFF	TGCGCCAGCAGCTTGGACCTCCAGATTGCGAACACTGAAGCTTTCTTT
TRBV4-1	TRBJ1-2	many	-	CASSQDPRVRGYGYTF	TGCGCCAGCAGCCAAGACCCCCGGGTCCGGGGCTATGGCTACACCTTC
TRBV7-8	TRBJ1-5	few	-	CASSWSGTSQGSNQPQHF	TGTGCCAGCAGCTGGTCGGGGACATCACAAGGCAGCAATCAGCCCCAGCATTTT
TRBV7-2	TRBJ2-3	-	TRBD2	CASSLSGGVSDTQYF	TGTGCCAGCAGCTTGAGCGGGGGGGTCTCAGATACGCAGTATTTT